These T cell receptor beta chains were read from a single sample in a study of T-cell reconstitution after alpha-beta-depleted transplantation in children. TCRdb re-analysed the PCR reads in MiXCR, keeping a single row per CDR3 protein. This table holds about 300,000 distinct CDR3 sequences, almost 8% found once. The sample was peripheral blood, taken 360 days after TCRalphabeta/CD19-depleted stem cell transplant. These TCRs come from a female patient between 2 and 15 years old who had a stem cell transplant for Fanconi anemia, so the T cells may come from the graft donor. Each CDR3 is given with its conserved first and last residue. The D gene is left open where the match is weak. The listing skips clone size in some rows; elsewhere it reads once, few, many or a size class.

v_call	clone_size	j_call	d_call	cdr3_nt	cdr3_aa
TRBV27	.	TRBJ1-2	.	TGTGCCAGCAGTTTAACTTACAGAGGGCCTCGTAACTATGGCTACACCTTC	CASSLTYRGPRNYGYTF
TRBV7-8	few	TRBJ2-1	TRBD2	TGTGCCAGCAGCCCGCGACTAGCGGGGCCAAACAATGAGCAGTTCTTC	CASSPRLAGPNNEQFF
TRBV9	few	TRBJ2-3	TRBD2	TGTGCCAGCAGCGTAGATTTCCTAGCGGGAGTAGTAGATACGCAGTATTTT	CASSVDFLAGVVDTQYF
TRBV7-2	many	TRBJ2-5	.	TGTGCCAGCAGCTTAGTTCCGGGGCCCCAAGAGACCCAGTACTTC	CASSLVPGPQETQYF
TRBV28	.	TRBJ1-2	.	TGTGCCAGCAGTTTGGGGGATAAGGGCTACACCTTC	CASSLGDKGYTF
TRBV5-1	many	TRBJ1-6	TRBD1	TGCGCCAGCTGGGGACAGACCCATTCACCCCTCCACTTT	CASWGQTHSPLHF
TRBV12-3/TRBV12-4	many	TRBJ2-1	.	TGTGCCAGCAGTTTTAGCATTAGCGGTGGGGACAATGAGCAGTTCTTC	CASSFSISGGDNEQFF
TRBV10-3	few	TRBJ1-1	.	TGTGCCATCAGTGCCCGAGGACAGCTAGAGAACACTGAAGCTTTCTTT	CAISARGQLENTEAFF
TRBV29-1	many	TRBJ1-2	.	TGCAGCGTTGCTTATCAGGGGACCTACACCTTC	CSVAYQGTYTF
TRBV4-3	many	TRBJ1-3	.	TGCGCCAGCAGCCAAGGAGAATGGTGGAAGGTTTCTGGAAACACCATATATTTT	CASSQGEWWKVSGNTIYF
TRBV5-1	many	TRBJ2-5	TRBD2	TGCGCCAGCAGCCCGGACATACTAGCGGGAGGGCCTCAAGAGACCCAGTACTTC	CASSPDILAGGPQETQYF
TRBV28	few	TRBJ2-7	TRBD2	TGTGCCAGCAGTTTCTCCCTAATAGCGGGAGGGGGGGCTTACGAGCAGTACTTC	CASSFSLIAGGGAYEQYF
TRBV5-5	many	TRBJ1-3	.	TGTGCCAGCAGCCGGGCGGACAGCAATCCTGGAAACACCATATATTTT	CASSRADSNPGNTIYF
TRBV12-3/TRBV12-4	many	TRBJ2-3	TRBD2	TGTGCCAGCAGCAAGACGTTGAGACTAGCGGGAGGGCATACGCAGTATTTT	CASSKTLRLAGGHTQYF
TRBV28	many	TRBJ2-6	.	TGTGCCAGCAGTTTAAACCTACAGTTCTCTGGGGCCAACGTCCTGACTTTC	CASSLNLQFSGANVLTF
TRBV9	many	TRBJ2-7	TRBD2	TGTGCCAGCAGCGAGGGACTAGCTTTCTACGAGCAGTACTTC	CASSEGLAFYEQYF
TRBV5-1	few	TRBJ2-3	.	TGCGCCAGCAGCTTGGATACTGGACCCCTTCGCCCAGATACGCAGTATTTT	CASSLDTGPLRPDTQYF
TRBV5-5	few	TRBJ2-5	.	TGTGCCAGCAGCTTGGACGGGGACCTCGTCTTTACCCAGTACTTC	CASSLDGDLVFTQYF
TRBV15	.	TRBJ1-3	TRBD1	TGTGCCACCAGCAGAGATCTCTCCCCGGGACAGGGGGTTAACACCATATATTTT	CATSRDLSPGQGVNTIYF
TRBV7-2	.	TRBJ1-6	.	TGTGCCAGCAGCTTACGGGGGCCAGGGTATAATTCACCCCTCCACTTT	CASSLRGPGYNSPLHF
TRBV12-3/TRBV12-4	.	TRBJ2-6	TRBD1	TGTGCCAGCCAATCCCGGGACAGGGCTGGGGCCAACGTCCTGACTTTC	CASQSRDRAGANVLTF
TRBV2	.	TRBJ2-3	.	TGTGCCAGCAGCAAGGAGTTATTAGATACGCAGTATTTT	CASSKELLDTQYF
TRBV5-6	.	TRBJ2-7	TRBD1	TGTGCCAGCAGCGGGGGGACAGGGGCCGGCTACGAGCAGTACTTC	CASSGGTGAGYEQYF
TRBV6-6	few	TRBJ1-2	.	TGTGCCAGCGCTCGGGGGTCACCACATGGCTACACCTTC	CASARGSPHGYTF
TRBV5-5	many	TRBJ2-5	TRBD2	TGTGCCAGCAGCTGGACTAGCGGGGGGCCAATGGAGACCCAGTACTTC	CASSWTSGGPMETQYF
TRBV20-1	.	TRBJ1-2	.	TGCAGTGTGAGTGCCGCTAGTGGCTACACCTTC	CSVSAASGYTF
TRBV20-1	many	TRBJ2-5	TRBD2	TGCAGTGCTAGAGATAGCGGGGGTGTAGAGACCCAGTACTTC	CSARDSGGVETQYF
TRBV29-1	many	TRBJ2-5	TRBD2	TGCAGCGTTGTGAGGGCATTGGGACTAGCGGGAGTTAATAGGGGTTTGAGGGAGACCCAGTACTTC	CSVVRALGLAGVNRGLRETQYF
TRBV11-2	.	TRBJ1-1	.	TGTGCCAGCAGCCCCTATAGAATCGGGGCCACCACTGAAGCTTTCTTT	CASSPYRIGATTEAFF
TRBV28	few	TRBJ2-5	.	TGTGCCAGCAGATACTTGGATGCACCGTACCAAGAGACCCAGTACTTC	CASRYLDAPYQETQYF
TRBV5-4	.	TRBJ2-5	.	TGTGCCAGGGGCTTGGAGGCGGTAGAGACCCAGTACTTC	CARGLEAVETQYF
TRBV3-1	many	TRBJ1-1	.	TGTGCCAGCAGCCAAGTCGCCGGGGCGGTTGAAGCTTTCTTT	CASSQVAGAVEAFF
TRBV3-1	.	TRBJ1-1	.	TGTGCCAGCAGCCAAGACCCGAATGGGGGTAGGCTAGCTTTCTTT	CASSQDPNGGRLAFF
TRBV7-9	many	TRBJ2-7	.	TGTGCCAGCAGCTTAGGCGGGCTCGAGCAGTACTTC	CASSLGGLEQYF
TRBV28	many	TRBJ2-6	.	TGTGCCAGCAGTTTCGCAGGGACTGGGGCCAACGTCCTGACTTTC	CASSFAGTGANVLTF
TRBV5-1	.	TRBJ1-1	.	TGCGCCAGCAGCTTCGCCCTGGGCACTGTTAACACTGAAGCTTTCTTT	CASSFALGTVNTEAFF
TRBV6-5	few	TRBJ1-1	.	TGTGCCAGCAGTTCAGGTTCACCGTTGAACACTGAAGCTTTCTTT	CASSSGSPLNTEAFF
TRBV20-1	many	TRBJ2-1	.	TGCAGTGCTAGTGGCGTCGGGAGCTCCTACAATGAGCAGTTCTTC	CSASGVGSSYNEQFF
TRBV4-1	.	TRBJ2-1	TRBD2	TGCGCCAGCAGCACGCCTCTAGCGGGGTTTTACAATGAGCAGTTCTTC	CASSTPLAGFYNEQFF
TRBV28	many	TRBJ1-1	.	TGTGCCAGCAGGTTGGACGGGAACACTGAAGCTTTCTTT	CASRLDGNTEAFF
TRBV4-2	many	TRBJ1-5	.	TGTGCCAGCAGCCAAGGCGCAGGATATCAGCCCCAGCATTTT	CASSQGAGYQPQHF
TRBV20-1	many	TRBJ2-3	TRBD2	TGCAGTGCGAATGCTAGAAGTCGACTAGCGGGAGGGACAGATACGCAGTATTTT	CSANARSRLAGGTDTQYF
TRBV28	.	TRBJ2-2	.	TGTGCCAGCAGTTTCGAGTCAGGTCAGGCCGGGGAGCTGTTTTTT	CASSFESGQAGELFF
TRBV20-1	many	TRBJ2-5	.	TGCAGTGCGGGGGGGCTCGGGGAGACCCAGTACTTC	CSAGGLGETQYF
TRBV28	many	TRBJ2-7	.	TGTGCCAGCAGCCGACCGGACACCTCAAGGGGCTACGAGCAGTACTTC	CASSRPDTSRGYEQYF
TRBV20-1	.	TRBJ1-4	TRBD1	TGCAGTGCTAGCCGAACCACAGGGGGCGCGGGGGAAAAACTGTTTTTT	CSASRTTGGAGEKLFF
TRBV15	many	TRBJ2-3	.	TGTGCCACCAGCAAATTTGGGGATACGCAGTATTTT	CATSKFGDTQYF
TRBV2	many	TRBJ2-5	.	TGTGCCAGCAGTGAAGCGCTGGGGGTGGCCCAGTACTTC	CASSEALGVAQYF
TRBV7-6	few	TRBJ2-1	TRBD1	TGTGCCAGCAGCTTATCGACAGGGTTGGAGCAGTTCTTC	CASSLSTGLEQFF